The 29 T cell receptor beta chains below were found in one sample sequenced in a study of cytomegalovirus exposure and HLA in healthy donors. Primers for the PCR totalled 60 Vbeta and 13 Jbeta. Generated by immunoSEQ multiplex PCR, the TCRdb table keeps only in-frame clones and is missing some. This sample has roughly 99,000 clones, with 73% found just once. Material: PBMCs. All receptors come from a man aged 25-40 years in good health and CMV-seronegative.

The chain carries TRBV6-1 and TRBJ2-5; D remains ambiguous. CDR3 length equals 11 residues. The germline CDR1 and CDR2 sequences are MNHNS and SASEGT. The V and J ends lost 4 bases and 5 bases respectively, with 5 bases between them. The CDR3 loop is CASSGEETQYF. The DNA of the CDR3 is TGTGCCAGCAGTGGTGAGGAGACCCAGTACTTC.

The rearrangement links TRBV27 to TRBJ2-2; TRBD1 aligns across 7 bases. Germline V gene lookup returns CDR1 MNHEY and CDR2 SMNVEV (reference sequence). With V trimmed by 0 bases and J by 3 bases, 7 bases remained unmatched. This CDR3 spans 17 amino acids. The CDR3 nucleotides are TGTGCCAGCAGTTTATCGCCGACAGGGAGCGACACCGGGGAGCTGTTTTTT. Encoded protein: CASSLSPTGSDTGELFF.

J is TRBJ2-1 and V is TRBV7-3; 9 bases line up with TRBD2. CDR1 SGHTA and CDR2 FQGTGA come from the germline V gene. The CDR3 is 17 amino acids. Germline trimming cut 4 bases from V and 7 bases from J; bases unmatched to any gene: 14. CDR3 DNA sequence: TGTGCCAGCAGCTCTCCTAGGGGTAGCGGGGGAGGAAATGAGCAGTTCTTC. It is translated as CASSSPRGSGGGNEQFF. Complete variable domain (other parts from reference TRBV7-3 and TRBJ2-1): GAGVSQTPSNKVTEKGKYVELRCDPISGHTALYWYRQSLGQGPEFLIYFQGTGAADDSGLPNDRFFAVRPEGSVSTLKIQRTERGDSAVYLCASSSPRGSGGGNEQFFGPGTRLTVL.

The chain is built from TRBV5-1 and TRBJ1-2, with 7 bases that match TRBD1. The V segment lost 4 bases and the J segment 5 bases; nucleotides outside the gene matches: 5. This CDR3 is built from 13 residues. Germline CDR1 and CDR2: SGHRS and YFSETQ. The CDR3 DNA reads as TGCGCCAGCAGCGTTGACAGGGAATATGGCTACACCTTC. Encoded protein: CASSVDREYGYTF.

V and J are TRBV6-1 and TRBJ2-3; possible D gene TRBD1, 6 bases. V lost 7 bases, J lost 0 bases, and 14 bases lay in between. Germline V lookup: CDR1 MNHNS, CDR2 SASEGT. CDR3 length: 15 amino acids. CDR3 protein: CASISDRFSTDTQYF. CDR3 nucleotide sequence: TGTGCCAGCATTTCCGACAGGTTTAGCACAGATACGCAGTATTTT.

This clone was seen a handful of times. The chain combines TRBV28 with TRBJ2-7, with TRBD2 matching 7 bases. CDR1 MDHEN and CDR2 SYDVKM come from the germline V gene. CDR3 length: 10 residues. CDR3 loop: CGAGRGEQYF. The CDR3 region has the DNA TGTGGGGCGGGGAGGGGCGAGCAGTACTTC.

The chain combines TRBV25-1 with TRBJ2-1, with D perhaps matching TRBD2 (6 bases). Germline V gene lookup returns CDR1 MGHDK and CDR2 SYGVNS. The germline V and J ends were trimmed by 3 bases and 4 bases, with 10 bases remaining between them. CDR3 length: 14 residues. The CDR3 region is CASSDRAGYNEQFF. The CDR3, as DNA: TGTGCCAGCAGTGACAGGGCGGGGTACAATGAGCAGTTCTTC.

The DNA of the CDR3 is TGCGCCAGCAGTGAGTCGGACCGGGCGGGGGAAAAACTGTTTTTT. Translated, it gives CASSESDRAGEKLFF. V usage is TRBV10-2 and J usage is TRBJ1-4, with D hard to call. Trimming removed 0 bases from V and 8 bases from J, with 13 bases in between. CDR1 WSHSY and CDR2 SAAADI come from the germline V gene. This CDR3 has 15 amino acids.

The chain uses TRBV14 and TRBJ2-3; D ambiguous. Deletions cut 1 base from V and 2 bases from J, with 7 bases between. The CDR3 covers 14 residues. Germline V CDR1 and CDR2: SGHDN, FVKESK. The CDR3: CASSQGRNTDTQYF. The DNA for the CDR3 is TGTGCCAGCAGCCAAGGGAGAAACACAGATACGCAGTATTTT.

The J gene is TRBJ2-1, the V gene TRBV7-9; tentatively, D is TRBD2 (6 bases). Germline V lookup: CDR1 SEHNR, CDR2 FQNEAQ (reference sequence). Trimming took 1 base from V and 12 from J, leaving 16 bases between them. CDR3 length equals 14 residues. CDR3 protein: CASSLGGGGDSQFF. The CDR3 DNA reads TGTGCCAGCAGCTTAGGAGGAGGCGGGGACTCGCAGTTCTTC.

The chain employs TRBV7-6 and TRBJ2-7; D perhaps matches TRBD2 (6 bases). Trimming pared 1 base from V and 0 bases from J, leaving 7 bases between. Germline values: CDR1 SGHVS, CDR2 FNYEAQ. The CDR3 runs 14 residues. CDR3 sequence (DNA): TGTGCCAGCAGCTTAGGGACTAACTCCTACGAGCAGTACTTC. Protein: CASSLGTNSYEQYF.

A single count supports this clone. The genes are TRBV28 and TRBJ2-7, with D tentatively TRBD2 (7 bases). Trimming removed 10 bases at V and 2 bases at J, with 15 bases between. Germline V CDR1 and CDR2: MDHEN, SYDVKM. The CDR3 consists of 13 residues. CDR3 sequence reads: CATSKGGTYEQYF. The CDR3 DNA reads as TGTGCCACCTCTAAGGGGGGGACCTACGAGCAGTACTTC.

The rearrangement joins TRBV5-1 to TRBJ2-5; a weak D match, TRBD2 (5 bases). The V gene lost 6 bases and the J gene lost 0 bases, with 15 bases spanning the gap. Per germline, CDR1 SGHRS and CDR2 YFSETQ. The CDR3 spans 15 residues. This CDR3 reads CASTRTPRYQETQYF. As DNA, the CDR3 is TGCGCCAGCACCCGGACTCCGCGGTACCAAGAGACCCAGTACTTC.

The chain joins TRBV28 to TRBJ2-7, with 9 bases lining up with TRBD1. Germline values: CDR1 MDHEN, CDR2 SYDVKM. The CDR3 is 15 amino acids. Trimming removed 3 bases from V and 2 bases from J; junction bases left unmatched: 5. The CDR3 region is CASSFRGQGPYEQYF. CDR3 bases: TGTGCCAGCAGTTTTCGGGGACAGGGTCCCTACGAGCAGTACTTC.

This rearrangement joins TRBV6-5 to TRBJ2-5; a possible D gene is TRBD1 (5 bases). This CDR3 has 13 amino acids. V lost 11 bases and J lost 3, with 16 bases in between. Germline loops: CDR1 MNHEY, CDR2 SVGAGI. Here the CDR3 DNA reads TGTGCCGCCCGCGGACAACTAAAAGAGACCCAGTACTTC. This codes for CAARGQLKETQYF.

The genes are TRBV27 and TRBJ2-7; 8 nucleotides line up with TRBD2. Trimming removed 0 bases from V and 6 bases from J; junction bases left unmatched: 7. The CDR3 totals 15 residues. The germline V gene has CDR1 MNHEY and CDR2 SMNVEV (reference sequence). CDR3 residues: CASSLSNGLAGEQYF. CDR3 nucleotides: TGTGCCAGCAGTTTATCGAACGGACTAGCTGGCGAGCAGTACTTC.

The V gene is TRBV10-2, the J gene TRBJ2-3; TRBD1 aligns across 10 bases. The CDR3 is 15 amino acids. CDR1 and CDR2 from the germline V gene are WSHSY and SAAADI. V lost 1 base and J lost 3; bases outside the gene matches: 1. CDR3 amino acids: CASSEWGQGTDTQYF. CDR3 nucleotides: TGCGCCAGCAGTGAGTGGGGACAGGGGACAGATACGCAGTATTTT.

The V call is TRBV5-1, the J call TRBJ2-5, with 14 bases aligning to TRBD2. The CDR3 spans 17 residues. Trimming took 4 bases from V and 2 from J; bases not matched to a gene: 7. Looked up from germline, CDR1 is SGHRS and CDR2 is YFSETQ. The DNA for the CDR3 is TGCGCCAGCAGCAAGGATAGGACTAGCGGGGGGCAAGAGACCCAGTACTTC. It codes for CASSKDRTSGGQETQYF.

The V and J genes are TRBV19 and TRBJ2-7; 7 bases align to TRBD2. CDR3 length equals 15 residues. V dropped 8 bases and J dropped 0; count of bases not matched to a gene: 10. Germline V gene data show CDR1 as LNHDA and CDR2 as SQIVND (reference sequence). CDR3 sequence: CASAYGGELSYEQYF. The DNA for the CDR3 is TGTGCCAGTGCGTATGGGGGGGAACTCTCCTACGAGCAGTACTTC.

The rearrangement links TRBV7-9 to TRBJ2-1; 8 bases align to TRBD2. The CDR3 loop spans 19 amino acids. J was trimmed by 2 bases and V by 5 bases; bases with no gene match: 17. Germline CDR1 reads SEHNR; CDR2 reads FQNEAQ (reference sequence). The CDR3 sequence: CASSNPVRVAGNTYNEQFF. The CDR3 coding sequence is TGTGCCAGCAGCAACCCTGTTCGGGTAGCGGGAAATACCTACAATGAGCAGTTCTTC.

In nucleotides, the CDR3 is TGCAGCGTTGAAGCCCCCGGACTAGCGGGTGGCTCCTACGAGCAGTACTTC. This encodes CSVEAPGLAGGSYEQYF. The J gene is TRBJ2-7, the V gene TRBV29-1; 11 bases fit TRBD2. The CDR3 totals 17 residues. The junction had 8 bases not matched to a gene; V was cut back by 1 base and J by 0 bases. CDR1 SQVTM and CDR2 ANQGSEA come from the germline V gene.

With regard to this clone: Other DNA sequences in this sample translate to the same CDR3. The V and J genes are TRBV5-1 and TRBJ2-6; no reliable D call. The V end lost 0 bases, the J end lost 4 bases, and 8 bases lay between the germline ends. The CDR3 covers 15 residues. CDR1 and CDR2 from the germline V gene are SGHRS and YFSETQ. CDR3 protein: CASSLVESGANVLTF. CDR3 sequence (DNA): TGCGCCAGCAGCTTGGTCGAGTCCGGGGCCAACGTCCTGACTTTC.

The chain couples TRBV6-6 to TRBJ2-2, with D perhaps TRBD2 (6 bases). The CDR3 runs 15 residues. Per the germline V gene, CDR1 is MNHNY and CDR2 is SVGAGI (reference sequence). The V end lost 0 bases, the J end lost 7 bases, and 12 bases lay between the germline ends. DNA for the CDR3: TGTGCCAGCAGTTACTCGAGGGAAGCGGGCGGGGAGCTGTTTTTT. It specifies CASSYSREAGGELFF.

This clone was recorded a few times. The gene calls are TRBV27 and TRBJ2-5; D is unclear. TRBJ2-7 matches the DNA end more closely, so the J call is doubtful. Per germline, CDR1 MNHEY and CDR2 SMNVEV (reference sequence). The CDR3 covers 11 residues. Written as DNA, the CDR3 is TGTGCCAGCAGTACTACCTACGAGCAGTACTTC. Its protein product is CASSTTYEQYF.

The chain uses TRBV19 and TRBJ1-2, with D perhaps matching TRBD1 (5 bases). V was pared by 5 bases and J by 4 bases, with 11 bases between. The CDR3 totals 13 residues. Looked up from germline, CDR1 is LNHDA and CDR2 is SQIVND (reference sequence). The CDR3 loop is CASSSSGLYGYTF. In DNA form, the CDR3 reads TGTGCCAGTAGTTCGTCGGGACTCTATGGCTACACCTTC.

The chain uses TRBV27 and TRBJ1-4; 7 nucleotides align to TRBD1. Germline V lookup: CDR1 MNHEY, CDR2 SMNVEV (reference sequence). Trimming removed 5 bases from V and 8 bases from J; junction bases left unmatched: 14. This CDR3 spans 16 amino acids. The CDR3, as DNA: TGTGCCAGCAGTCCTCTGACAGGGAGCCATAGCGAAAAACTGTTTTTT. It is translated as CASSPLTGSHSEKLFF.

This clone came up once. The chain recombines TRBV7-2 with TRBJ2-7, with 12 positions matching TRBD2. Trimming at V came to 0 bases and at J to 5 bases, leaving 2 bases not matched to a gene. The CDR3 length is 15 residues. Per germline, CDR1 SGHTA and CDR2 FQGNSA. CDR3 sequence reads: CASSLATSGSHEQYF. The DNA for the CDR3 is TGTGCCAGCAGCTTAGCGACTAGCGGGAGTCACGAGCAGTACTTC.

The chain joins TRBV5-4 to TRBJ2-3, with TRBD1 identical over 10 bases. Germline CDR1 SGHNT, CDR2 YYREEE (reference sequence). The CDR3 totals 14 residues. V lost 4 bases and J lost 9; bases outside the gene matches: 8. The CDR3 DNA sequence: TGTGCCAGCAGCCTGACAGGGGGCGCGGACACGCAGTATTTT. Amino acid sequence: CASSLTGGADTQYF.

The chain recombines TRBV18 with TRBJ1-4, with D maybe TRBD1 (5 bases). Trimming took off 4 bases at V and 10 bases at J, with 16 bases between the two ends. Germline V lookup: CDR1 KGHSH, CDR2 LQKENI. This CDR3 has 14 amino acids. The CDR3 reads CASSLDTDFGKLFF. The CDR3 nucleotides are TGTGCCAGCTCACTGGACACGGATTTTGGAAAACTGTTTTTT.